This T cell receptor beta chain appears in the sequencing data of a study of cytomegalovirus exposure and HLA in healthy donors (dated by TCRdb to the late 2010s). Regarding the study in general: An earlier analysis of some 620 of the donors reported over 250 Gb of sequence data and roughly 120 million unique TCR beta sequences obtained from 180 million or so T cells. Across some 400 genotyped donors of the cohort, an average of about 240,000 unique TCR beta nucleotide sequences per donor were sequenced, and roughly 18% of those sequences were non-productive. Donor age, sex, ethnicity and CMV serostatus were collected together with the repertoire data. The study profiled the T cell repertoires of around 700 subjects by immunosequencing and related them to cytomegalovirus serostatus. The number of donors typed differed by locus, with about 620-630 for A, B, C, DRB1 and DQB1, more than 500 for DQA1, approximately 580 for DPA1, and under 490 for DPB1. A later analysis re-analyzed previously published TCR beta repertoires from 650 to 800 donors and added high-resolution HLA genotyping to study TCR occurrence patterns. HLA typing included class I and class II loci at four-digit resolution. The study aimed to test whether signatures of past pathogen exposure could be identified by cataloging public T cell receptors. Four or five DR-DQ haplotypes were handled as single units for association and clustering because linkage in the cohort was strong. The genetic ancestry cluster associated with self-reported Caucasian donors included approximately 85% of the 300 to 400 genotyped donors. All discovery cohort repertoires had been generated using a single sequencing platform. An earlier analysis of fewer than 700 of the donors applied high-throughput TCR beta sequencing to assess whether each TCR beta V gene segment acted as functional or pseudogenic. The later analysis used no new phenotypic data to find candidate immune exposures, relying instead on TCR beta sequences and their occurrence across donors. To predict cytomegalovirus infection status, the study brought together high-throughput TCR immunosequencing, statistical association of individual TCRs with disease status, and machine learning. An early release that covered roughly 600 HLA-typed donors contained 300 to 350 gigabases of sequencing data and tens of millions of unique TCR sequences. In a later genetic analysis, genome-wide SNP genotypes for 398 of the 666 donors were used, and that subset was treated as a discovery cohort. Along with the roughly 670-subject first cohort, a separate validation cohort of approximately 110 different subjects was used. On the study overall, not on this receptor specifically: In an earlier analysis of fewer than 750 of the donors, most TCR beta V segments were observed in productive rearrangements about 87% or about 30% of the time, broadly matching IMGT annotations. In a later genetic analysis, a missense DCLRE1C variant was associated with V-gene and J-gene trimming of TCR beta chains, and the association was replicated in an independent cohort. When HLA alleles, especially DR and DQ, strongly co-occurred, attributing TCR associations to individual alleles was difficult. Cytomegalovirus status was reported to be diagnosed by the classifier with high specificity and sensitivity in both the original and validation cohorts. Linkage disequilibrium might explain the correlated functional status among segregating V segments, but an unknown experimental factor could not be ruled out. In a later analysis, TCR association rates were found to vary across HLA loci, with the most associated TCRs seen for DRB1 alleles and the fewest for HLA-C alleles. In a later analysis, 16,951 TCR beta sequences were associated with specific HLA alleles at a false discovery rate of 0.05. Three of the identified cytomegalovirus-associated TCR beta chains were confirmed in vitro to be specific for cytomegalovirus antigens. Because HLA typing was unavailable for some donors at each locus, only the typed subset was used in association tests. Compared with equally common non-associated chains, HLA-associated TCR beta chains in a later analysis were more clonally expanded and had lower generation probabilities. A total of 164 TCR beta chains were listed by the study as associated with cytomegalovirus. A later analysis found that most CMV-associated TCR beta chains appeared HLA-restricted, with HLA associations seemingly driven largely by CMV exposure. While some public TCRs were present in many individuals, most TCR sequences turned up only very rarely across donors. According to a later genetic analysis, donors in an Asian-associated ancestry cluster had fewer N-insertions in productive TCRs than the approximately 670-donor mean. A further reported finding was that TCR beta sequences accurately predicted the HLA-A and HLA-B alleles for most subjects in the first cohort. Sequencing depth was assumed to be roughly uniform across donors in the presence/absence analyses, though that assumption may not hold. The earlier analysis of nearly 600 of the donors excluded 15 to 20 rarely observed V segments, including chromosome 9 orphons, because counts were too low. This cohort had only TCR beta chains sequenced, and the lack of alpha or paired-chain data limited which features could be detected. Because the 87-base-pair reads could not distinguish some IMGT-functional V segments, including TRBV6-2 and TRBV6-3, those segments were excluded. The authors suggested that the approach could potentially be generalized to other disease states and immunological phenotypes. A cluster of highly shared sequence variants was judged likely to be a technical artifact of the sequencing pipeline. Immune exposure information for the cohort was limited to CMV serostatus. A later analysis reported that several top co-occurrence clusters appeared linked to parvovirus B19, influenza, CMV and Epstein-Barr virus.

Library generation was performed with the immunoSEQ multiplex PCR assay. For the multiplex PCR, a mixture combining 60 forward primers for TCR Vbeta segments and 13 reverse primers for TCR Jbeta segments was used. A multiplex PCR assay on genomic DNA amplified the CDR3 region of rearranged TCR beta genes. On the Illumina HiSeq System, the amplified TCR beta libraries were sequenced as 87-base-pair reads. The source study handled its data this way. A later analysis tallied around 80 million unique TCR beta chains across the 660 or so repertoires, and around 9.9 million of those chains were shared by two or more donors. A nearest-neighbor algorithm error-corrected the raw reads and collapsed the reads into unique sequences, merging closely related sequences to remove PCR and sequencing errors. V, D and J gene segments were assigned by aligning CDR3 sequences to IMGT reference sequences. For a sequence to be retained, a match of at least six nucleotides was required to both a V gene segment and a J gene segment. Rearrangements were called productive when the CDR3 lacked stop codons and stayed in frame with V and J; all others were non-productive. CDR3 was defined according to IMGT convention as the region running from the second conserved V-encoded cysteine to the conserved J-encoded phenylalanine. In an earlier analysis of some 550 of the donors, sequences lacking an unambiguous match to a single V gene segment were excluded. In an earlier analysis of some 590 of the donors, V segments were called functional above 56.7% productive rearrangements and were called segregating when the between-donor standard deviation exceeded 5%. A statistical classification framework was built for diagnosing cytomegalovirus status from the catalog of TCR beta chain sequences. V and J gene assignment, in a later analysis, came from comparing TCR nucleotide sequences with IMGT/GENE-DB human TR gene sequences. The TCRdist pipeline was used in a later analysis to assign CDR3 sequences and most-parsimonious VDJ recombination scenarios. In a later analysis, every TCR beta chain was defined by the combination of its CDR3 amino acid sequence and its V-gene family, and reads without a unique V-gene family were dropped. A later analysis removed 592 highly shared, low-generation-probability nucleotide sequences to deal with suspected cross-contamination and a sequencing artifact. In a later analysis, a clonal expansion index for each public chain was calculated from normalized within-repertoire ranks of inferred template counts. A later analysis computed generation probabilities with a VDJ recombination model fitted to out-of-frame rearrangements, and checked the results against IGoR. A later analysis scored TCR-TCR, TCR-HLA and TCR-CMV co-occurrence with hypergeometric tests, applying a repertoire-size bias correction to TCR pairs. To estimate false discovery rates, a later analysis permuted the HLA or CMV assignments 20 times. In a later analysis, co-occurring TCRs were grouped with DBSCAN, and TCRdist sequence similarity was added when clustering was performed within HLA-allele-positive subsets. Repertoires with fewer than 30,000 or more than 120,000 public chains, plus five repertoires with anomalous nucleotide sharing, were excluded from co-occurrence clustering. This is the immuneACCESS table as TCRdb keeps it, with only in-frame sequences that have V and J called. A part of the clones is gone; compared with another copy, unresolved V genes explain less than half, and the rest is unexplained. D and trimming were read from the DNA, whereas the V and J calls and clone size are those reported in that table. The sample data list some 97,000 clones, and 84% of these were observed just once. Jointly, the top ten make up 0.9% to 1.5% of the sample.

The cohort consisted of more than 650 healthy bone marrow donors. At the time of sampling, all cohort members were nominally healthy, though unrecorded immune exposures were likely present. The donor was CMV seronegative and was included in the group of a few hundred seronegative cohort members. A peripheral blood sample was collected from each donor, and TCR beta sequencing was performed on peripheral blood mononuclear cells. Genomic DNA extraction from the blood cell samples was performed with the Qiagen DNeasy Blood Extraction Kit. Concerning this clone: No cognate antigen has been identified for it. The sample holds no much larger clone one base away, and base qualities are not on file.

V is pruned by 1 base and J by 0 bases, leaving 6 bases of the junction without a gene match. The CDR3 starts with the cysteine, ends with the phenylalanine, and has 17 residues. The CDR3 DNA has 51 bases and is translated from base 1. CDR1 LGHNA and CDR2 YNFKEQ are derived from the germline V gene. The clonotype was recovered from a woman younger than 30 in good health and CMV-seronegative. Sequencing used PBMCs. The rearranged segments are TRBV4-2 and TRBJ1-3, and TRBD1 matches 7 of the central bases. The CDR3 has the sequence CASSQAGTVSSGNTIYF. The nucleotides are TGTGCCAGCAGCCAAGCGGGGACAGTAAGCTCTGGAAACACCATATATTTT.